The clone carrying this TCR beta chain was seen once. Its antigen is not known. Only in-frame clones appear in the TCRdb table, and some are missing; sequencing was by immunoSEQ multiplex PCR. The sample shows tens of thousands of clones, around three quarters of them seen only once. Focal radiation with ipilimumab CTLA-4 blockade was given to patients with chemo-refractory metastatic non-small-cell lung cancer. The data were taken from a study of radiotherapy plus CTLA-4 blockade in lung cancer. About the study: The study recorded objective responses in roughly 20% of patients and disease control in about 31%. Study outcomes and limitations: How blood T cell clones changed early, along with interferon-beta, reportedly forecast response best. Researchers report tumor-derived TCR clones expanding in blood after radiotherapy plus ipilimumab.

Sample: peripheral blood, taken from a patient treated with radiotherapy plus ipilimumab. This TCR was recovered from a human donor with non-small cell lung cancer that progressed on radiotherapy plus ipilimumab.

CDR3 in amino acids: CASSPVGSNQPQHF. Written as DNA, the CDR3 is TGTGCCAGCAGCCCCGTAGGTAGCAATCAGCCCCAGCATTTT. The chain carries TRBV2 and TRBJ1-5; no firm D call. Trimming cost V 6 bases and J 0 bases, with 9 bases left between them. CDR3 length: 14 residues. The V gene's germline CDR1 is SNHLY and CDR2 FYNNEI.